Below are 23 T cell receptor beta chains sequenced from a single sample in a study of T cells in Graves' hyperthyroidism and ophthalmopathy. Researchers took RNA transcripts and amplified the TCR beta CDR3 regions from them. RT-PCR in the first round (using the HTBI primer set) targeted the TCR CDR3. TCRdb passed the multiplex PCR reads through MiXCR, listing each CDR3 protein once. Counted here are 550,000 to 650,000 distinct CDR3 sequences, about 15% occurring once; the ten biggest clones make up under 7%. The material sequenced was blood. The receptor source for this set is a woman between 25 and 40 years old with Graves' hyperthyroidism that later progressed to Graves' ophthalmopathy.

This clonotype has ten or more counts. This chain uses TRBV28 with TRBJ2-3; possibly TRBD2 for D (5 bases). This CDR3 spans 15 amino acids. The germline CDR1 and CDR2 sequences are MDHEN and SYDVKM. Trimming pared 3 bases from V and 0 bases from J, leaving 10 bases between. CDR3 nucleotides: TGTGCCAGCAGTTTGTGGGAGCCTAGCACAGATACGCAGTATTTT. This sequence encodes CASSLWEPSTDTQYF.

About this clonotype: With a much larger clone just one base away, this may be a read error. The CDR3 region is CASSQFSGWNTQAFF. Written as DNA, the CDR3 is TGTGCCAGCAGTCAGTTCAGCGGGTGGAACACTCAAGCTTTCTTT. V and J are TRBV10-3 and TRBJ1-1, with D unresolved. CDR1 and CDR2 (germline): ENHRY, SYGVKD. This CDR3 contains 15 residues.

Comments on this clonotype: Possible read error: a much larger clone is one base away. The chain links TRBV12-3 or TRBV12-4 to TRBJ1-2; D is unclear. The CDR3 has 13 amino acids. With 5 bases removed from V and 3 bases from J, the gap between germline ends came to 10 bases. The CDR3 spells CASSDRHHYGYTF. CDR3 bases: TGTGCCAGCAGTGACCGCCACCACTATGGCTACACCTTC.

This clonotype appeared a few times. This chain connects TRBV19 to TRBJ2-7; D is possibly TRBD1 or TRBD2 (5 bases each). Trimming removed 2 bases from V and 4 bases from J, with 18 bases in between. This CDR3 has 16 amino acids. From germline, CDR1 is LNHDA and CDR2 SQIVND (reference sequence). DNA for the CDR3: TGTGCCAGTAGTATACCAACTTGGGGGAACTCTTACGAGCAGTACTTC. Protein sequence: CASSIPTWGNSYEQYF. Full variable domain (missing parts from reference TRBV19 and TRBJ2-7): DGGITQSPKYLFRKEGQNVTLSCEQNLNHDAMYWYRQDPGQGLRLIYYSQIVNDFQKGDIAEGYSVSREKKESFPLTVTSAQKNPTAFYLCASSIPTWGNSYEQYFGPGTRLTVT.

This clonotype was seen repeatedly, ten times or more. V usage is TRBV7-2 and J usage is TRBJ2-1, with D perhaps matching TRBD2 (7 bases). CDR3 length: 14 amino acids. The V and J ends lost 5 bases and 7 bases respectively, with 15 bases between them. Per the germline V gene, CDR1 is SGHTA and CDR2 is FQGNSA. The CDR3 DNA reads as TGTGCCAGCAGCCCCGCGGGGGCGGTAAATGAGCAGTTCTTC. Translating gives CASSPAGAVNEQFF.

This clonotype was detected ten times or more. The chain employs TRBV12-5 and TRBJ1-1, with D hard to call. V dropped 4 bases and J dropped 0 bases, with 9 bases sitting between them. The CDR3 is 14 residues long. Germline-derived CDR1 and CDR2 are LGHNT and FRNRAP. For the CDR3, the DNA is TGTGCTAGTGGTTCGCTAAACATGAACACTGAAGCTTTCTTT. Protein product: CASGSLNMNTEAFF. Full variable domain (rest looked up from reference TRBV12-5 and TRBJ1-1): DARVTQTPRHKVTEMGQEVTMRCQPILGHNTVFWYRQTMMQGLELLAYFRNRAPLDDSGMPKDRFSAEMPDATLATLKIQPSEPRDSAVYFCASGSLNMNTEAFFGQGTRLTVV.

A note on this clonotype: A much more abundant neighbour one base away suggests this may be a read error. The chain is built from TRBV12-3 or TRBV12-4 and TRBJ2-2; a possible D gene is TRBD2 (6 bases). This CDR3 contains 14 residues. The CDR3 spells CVSSLASRTGELFF. The CDR3 DNA follows: TGTGTCAGCAGCCTAGCGTCCCGCACCGGGGAGCTGTTTTTT.

This clonotype showed up many times. This chain joins TRBV20-1 and TRBJ2-7, with TRBD2 matching over 9 bases. There are 15 residues in the CDR3. Trimming took 5 bases from V and 5 from J; bases not matched to a gene: 13. CDR1 and CDR2 from the germline V gene are DFQATT and SNEGSKA (reference sequence). CDR3 protein: CSAGLIAGENHEQYF. The DNA of the CDR3 is TGCAGTGCTGGGCTAATAGCGGGAGAGAACCACGAGCAGTACTTC.

There are many counts of this clonotype. The chain recombines TRBV12-5 with TRBJ1-2; 7 bases are a match to TRBD1. Germline CDR1 LGHNT, CDR2 FRNRAP. V lost 0 bases, J lost 5 bases, and 21 bases stayed unmatched. This CDR3 contains 20 residues. CDR3 residues: CASGLVSTGDGGTALYGYTF. The CDR3, as DNA: TGTGCTAGTGGTTTGGTATCGACCGGGGACGGCGGGACAGCCCTATATGGCTACACCTTC.

This clonotype showed up many times. The V gene is TRBV16, the J gene TRBJ1-2; D is unresolved. Trimming removed 3 bases from V and 2 bases from J, with 13 bases in between. There are 15 residues in the CDR3. Germline assignment: CDR1 KGHSY and CDR2 FQNENV. This CDR3 is CASSQTGRQNYGYTF. Here the CDR3 DNA reads TGTGCCAGCAGCCAGACGGGCAGACAAAACTATGGCTACACCTTC.

This clonotype occurred many times. This chain connects TRBV29-1 to TRBJ1-2; TRBD1 might be the D (6 bases). CDR3 size: 14 residues. Germline V CDR1 and CDR2: SQVTM, ANQGSEA. V was pared by 6 bases and J by 8 bases, with 22 bases between. CDR3 loop: CSVQGLGVDHGYTF. In DNA form, the CDR3 reads TGCAGCGTCCAGGGGTTAGGGGTGGATCACGGCTACACCTTC.

This clonotype showed up many times. The chain uses TRBV2 and TRBJ1-1, with a weak D call TRBD1 (5 bases). Per the germline V gene, CDR1 is SNHLY and CDR2 is FYNNEI. V was clipped by 8 bases and J by 1 base, with 5 bases between them. The CDR3 runs to 11 residues. Written as DNA, the CDR3 is TGTGCCAGCGACAGGAACACTGAAGCTTTCTTT. It translates to CASDRNTEAFF.

This clonotype was detected many times. This chain joins TRBV20-1 and TRBJ1-4, with 8 bases that match TRBD1. Germline V gene data show CDR1 as DFQATT and CDR2 as SNEGSKA (reference sequence). The CDR3 sequence is 16 residues long. V was clipped by 0 bases and J by 1 base; unmatched bases: 4. The CDR3 spells CSARDRGRGTNEKLFF. DNA of the CDR3: TGCAGTGCTAGAGACAGGGGGCGTGGAACTAATGAAAAACTGTTTTTT.

This clonotype has at least ten counts. This CDR3 is CASSNRFSYNEQFF. In DNA form, the CDR3 reads TGTGCCAGCAGCAACAGATTCTCCTACAATGAGCAGTTCTTC. The chain joins TRBV3-1 to TRBJ2-1; D is undetermined. CDR3 length equals 14 residues. V lost 5 bases to trimming and J lost 0 bases, with 8 bases between them. The germline V gene encodes CDR1 LGHDT and CDR2 YNNKEL (reference sequence).

The J gene is TRBJ2-7, the V gene TRBV7-2; 10 nucleotides agree with TRBD2. V gave up 3 bases and J gave up 7 bases; unmatched junction bases: 3. Germline CDR1 SGHTA, CDR2 FQGNSA. This CDR3 is 13 amino acids long. The CDR3 DNA reads as TGTGCCAGCAGCTTCCTAGCGGGAGAAGAGCAGTACTTC. It encodes CASSFLAGEEQYF. Using reference TRBV7-2 and TRBJ2-7 for the parts outside the CDR3, the full variable domain is GAGVSQSPSNKVTEKGKDVELRCDPISGHTALYWYRQSLGQGLEFLIYFQGNSAPDKSGLPSDRFSAERTGGSVSTLTIQRTQQEDSAVYLCASSFLAGEEQYFGPGTRLTVT.

This clonotype appeared many times. This rearrangement joins TRBV7-9 to TRBJ2-1; 8 nucleotides align to TRBD2. Germline CDR1 SEHNR, CDR2 FQNEAQ (reference sequence). The trim removed 7 bases at V and 7 bases at J, leaving 6 bases unmatched. There are 13 residues in the CDR3. The CDR3 sequence is CASIAGLENEQFF. The CDR3 DNA sequence: TGTGCCAGCATCGCGGGACTAGAGAATGAGCAGTTCTTC.

CDR3 region: CANRTWLSTGTLSNQPQHF. The CDR3 coding sequence is TGCGCCAACAGGACTTGGCTTAGTACCGGGACACTAAGCAATCAGCCCCAGCATTTT. The chain combines TRBV10-1 with TRBJ1-5, with a tentative D call TRBD1 (6 bases). Germline CDR1 WNHNN, CDR2 SYGVQD (reference sequence). V lost 10 bases to trimming and J lost 1 base, with 29 bases between them. The CDR3 spans 19 residues.

This clonotype appeared many times. Mismatch with germline at one junction end may stem from a read error. The chain is built from TRBV12-3 or TRBV12-4 and TRBJ2-7, with D possibly TRBD2 on 5 matching bases. The CDR3 length is 13 residues. CDR3 coding DNA: TGTGCCAGCAGGTTAGAACTAGTCCACGAGCAGTACTTC. Its protein is CASRLELVHEQYF.

There are a few counts of this clonotype. The chain links TRBV28 to TRBJ2-5; tentatively, D is TRBD1 (5 bases). The ends were cut back, 2 bases at V and 7 bases at J, with 11 bases in the middle. CDR1 MDHEN and CDR2 SYDVKM come from the germline V gene. This CDR3 comprises 13 residues. The CDR3: CASSLVRASTQYF. The CDR3 region has the DNA TGTGCCAGCAGTTTAGTCAGGGCCTCGACCCAGTACTTC.

This clonotype occurred many times. The chain uses TRBV28 and TRBJ2-1; 7 positions match TRBD2. The CDR3 consists of 15 residues. Losses at the gene ends were 6 bases for V and 4 bases for J; bases not matched to a gene: 9. Per the germline V gene, CDR1 is MDHEN and CDR2 is SYDVKM. The CDR3 region has the DNA TGTGCCAGCAGCCCCGGGGAGCGGGGTTACAATGAGCAGTTCTTC. This gives the protein CASSPGERGYNEQFF. Together with reference TRBV28 and TRBJ2-1, the CDR3 gives the full variable domain: DVKVTQSSRYLVKRTGEKVFLECVQDMDHENMFWYRQDPGLGLRLIYFSYDVKMKEKGDIPEGYSVSREKKERFSLILESASTNQTSMYLCASSPGERGYNEQFFGPGTRLTVL.

In this sample, this clonotype turned up many times. The J gene is TRBJ2-7, the V gene TRBV15, with TRBD1 matching 11 bases. CDR3 length: 16 amino acids. V dropped 4 bases and J dropped 6; count of bases not matched to a gene: 11. Per the germline V gene, CDR1 is LNHNV and CDR2 is YYDKDF (reference sequence). Here the CDR3 reads CATSTHLSDRGREQYF. DNA for the CDR3: TGTGCCACCAGCACCCACCTCTCGGACAGGGGGCGCGAGCAGTACTTC.

This clonotype was counted at least ten times. The chain is built from TRBV28 and TRBJ2-1; D is possibly TRBD2 (5 bases). V lost 3 bases, J lost 15 bases, and 15 bases lay in between. CDR1 and CDR2 from the germline V gene are MDHEN and SYDVKM. This CDR3 is 12 amino acids long. CDR3 residues: CASSFQTGIWFF. The CDR3 DNA reads TGTGCCAGCAGTTTCCAGACGGGGATTTGGTTCTTC.

About this clonotype itself: This may be a read error, as it is one base from a much larger clone. The J gene is TRBJ2-7, the V gene TRBV6-1; 10 bases align to TRBD2. The CDR3 consists of 16 residues. From germline, CDR1 is MNHNS and CDR2 SASEGT. V trimming: 6 bases; J trimming: 3 bases; junction bases outside the gene matches: 11. Here the CDR3 reads CASRASGGLSCYEQYF. Here the CDR3 DNA reads TGTGCCAGCAGGGCTAGCGGGGGTCTTAGCTGCTACGAGCAGTACTTC.